A single sample gave rise to the 4 T cell receptor beta chains below, sequenced in a study of cytomegalovirus exposure and HLA in healthy donors. Both 60 Vbeta primers and 13 Jbeta primers went into the PCR. Produced via immunoSEQ multiplex PCR; TCRdb's table is partial and in-frame only. The data contain around 90,000 clones, 82% of them seen just once; the ten biggest clones take up 3% to 4%. The sequenced sample was PBMCs. The receptors come from a man aged 50 or older in good health and CMV-seronegative.

J is TRBJ1-3 and V is TRBV4-1; D unresolved. Trimming shortened V by 1 base and J by 0 bases, and 4 bases separated the two germline ends. From germline, CDR1 is MGHRA and CDR2 YSYEKL. This CDR3 contains 14 residues. CDR3 sequence reads: CASSQVNSGNTIYF. For the CDR3, the DNA is TGCGCCAGCAGCCAAGTTAACTCTGGAAACACCATATATTTT.

The CDR3 bases are TGCGCCAGCAGCGTTGGGTGGGGGCCAACCTACGAGCAGTACTTC. It yields the protein CASSVGWGPTYEQYF. The J gene is TRBJ2-5, the V gene TRBV5-1; D might be TRBD1 (6 bases). The end of the DNA aligns better with TRBJ2-7, so the J call may be wrong. The germline V gene encodes CDR1 SGHRS and CDR2 YFSETQ. CDR3 length: 15 residues.

This chain links TRBV5-5 with TRBJ1-4; TRBD1 matches 8 bases. V was pared by 4 bases and J by 0 bases, with 11 bases of the junction left unmatched. The CDR3 is 18 residues long. CDR1 is SGHKS, CDR2 YYEKEE, per germline (reference sequence). As DNA, the CDR3 is TGTGCCAGCAGCCTTCAGGGGGCCCGCGGTGCAACTAATGAAAAACTGTTTTTT. Translating gives CASSLQGARGATNEKLFF.

J is TRBJ2-3 and V is TRBV5-1; the match to TRBD2 covers 8 bases. Germline CDR1 SGHRS, CDR2 YFSETQ. V shed 0 bases, J shed 9 bases, and the junction held 9 bases outside the gene matches. The CDR3 extends over 15 amino acids. The CDR3 DNA sequence: TGCGCCAGCAGCTTGGAATTCAGCGGCGGGAGGACGCAGTATTTT. Its translation: CASSLEFSGGRTQYF.